Shown below are 10 T cell receptor beta chains from a single sample sequenced in a study of blood T cell repertoires in COVID-19. TCRdb keeps only in-frame clones here, not all; method: immunoSEQ multiplex PCR. The sample comprises around 330,000 clones, around 85% of which are singletons, and around 1.9% rests with the top ten. The sample was PBMCs or T cells enriched from blood (not recorded which). Source of these receptors: a woman younger than 45 who had been exposed to COVID-19.

The chain uses TRBV7-3 and TRBJ1-6; 9 bases are a match to TRBD1. Germline CDR1 is SGHTA and CDR2 is FQGTGA. CDR3 length equals 15 residues. The V and J ends lost 0 bases and 9 bases, in that order; junction bases with no gene match: 3. The CDR3 loop reads CASSLTGQGGSPLHF. Written as DNA, the CDR3 is TGTGCCAGCAGCTTAACGGGACAGGGAGGTTCACCCCTCCACTTT.

The chain is built from TRBV7-2 and TRBJ2-1; TRBD2 might be the D (6 bases). Per the germline V gene, CDR1 is SGHTA and CDR2 is FQGNSA. CDR3 length equals 14 residues. V lost 5 bases and J 7 bases, leaving 15 bases between the germline ends. Written as DNA, the CDR3 is TGTGCCAGCAGCCCGAGATTTCGGGGGAATGAGCAGTTCTTC. Its translation: CASSPRFRGNEQFF.

The chain is built from TRBV28 and TRBJ2-5; 7 bases are a match to TRBD2. The ends lost 3 bases at V and 5 bases at J; junction bases unmatched: 12. In germline, CDR1 is MDHEN, CDR2 SYDVKM. The CDR3 totals 16 residues. CDR3 DNA sequence: TGTGCCAGCAGTTTCGGGCGGGGGAGGGTTTGGGAGACCCAGTACTTC. It specifies CASSFGRGRVWETQYF. Using reference TRBV28 and TRBJ2-5 for the parts outside the CDR3, the full variable domain is DVKVTQSSRYLVKRTGEKVFLECVQDMDHENMFWYRQDPGLGLRLIYFSYDVKMKEKGDIPEGYSVSREKKERFSLILESASTNQTSMYLCASSFGRGRVWETQYFGPGTRLLVL.

This sequence joins TRBV6-5 and TRBJ1-2; D possibly corresponds to TRBD1 (6 bases). CDR1 MNHEY and CDR2 SVGAGI come from the germline V gene. V gave up 0 bases and J gave up 4 bases, with 15 bases separating them. The CDR3 is made up of 16 amino acids. The CDR3 DNA reads as TGTGCCAGCAGTTACTCACTTGTCGAAGGGGGCTATGGCTACACCTTC. It specifies CASSYSLVEGGYGYTF.

The chain is built from TRBV7-3 and TRBJ2-1; 7 bases are a match to TRBD2. The CDR3 runs to 13 residues. With V trimmed by 7 bases and J by 5 bases, 5 bases remained unmatched. Germline CDR1 SGHTA, CDR2 FQGTGA. CDR3 in amino acids: CASTKGLDNEQFF. Here the CDR3 DNA reads TGTGCCAGCACCAAAGGACTAGACAATGAGCAGTTCTTC.

This clone has only one observation. The chain uses TRBV30 and TRBJ1-5; D is unclear. This CDR3 spans 14 amino acids. Germline-derived CDR1 and CDR2 are GTSNPN and SVGIG (reference sequence). Trimming removed 0 bases at V and 1 base at J, with 7 bases between. This CDR3 reads CAWSVLRSNQPQHF. In DNA form, the CDR3 reads TGTGCCTGGAGTGTACTCAGGAGCAATCAGCCCCAGCATTTT.

The chain uses TRBV6-1 and TRBJ1-3; tentative D call: TRBD1 (6 bases). V gave up 2 bases and J gave up 2 bases, with 10 bases separating them. Germline loops: CDR1 MNHNS, CDR2 SASEGT. CDR3 size: 15 residues. The chain's CDR3 is CASSEPTGTGNTIYF. The CDR3 nucleotides are TGTGCCAGCAGTGAACCGACAGGCACTGGAAACACCATATATTTT.

The chain combines TRBV5-4 with TRBJ1-4; 9 bases line up with TRBD1. The germline V gene has CDR1 SGHNT and CDR2 YYREEE (reference sequence). The J segment lost 5 bases and the V segment lost 0 bases, leaving 2 bases of the junction unmatched. This CDR3 is built from 15 residues. The CDR3 region has the DNA TGTGCCAGCAGCTTGGTAGGGACAGGGAATGAAAAACTGTTTTTT. The encoded protein is CASSLVGTGNEKLFF.

This clone was observed a few times. The rearrangement joins TRBV19 to TRBJ1-1; 8 nucleotides align to TRBD1. The CDR3 extends over 13 amino acids. V was pared by 9 bases and J by 3 bases, with 6 bases of the junction left unmatched. CDR1 is LNHDA, CDR2 SQIVND, per germline (reference sequence). The CDR3: CARGRGLDTEAFF. CDR3 coding DNA: TGTGCCAGGGGCAGGGGGCTGGACACTGAAGCTTTCTTT.

The chain combines TRBV9 with TRBJ1-4; 7 bases align to TRBD1. Germline CDR1 reads SGDLS; CDR2 reads YYNGEE. J gave up 11 bases and V 4 bases, and 11 bases lay outside the gene matches. The CDR3 is 14 amino acids. This chain's CDR3 is CASSPQGDSLKLFF. As DNA, the CDR3 is TGTGCCAGCAGCCCTCAGGGGGACAGTCTCAAACTGTTTTTT.